This T cell receptor (beta chain) was sequenced for a study of blood T cell repertoires in COVID-19. Across the study: Both acute and convalescent COVID-19 samples were obtained from the United States, Italy and Spain. The cDNA or gDNA used as material had been derived from T cells, B-cell-depleted T cells, or PBMCs.

The CDR3 runs 20 residues. Trimming left V 5 bases short and J 6 bases short, with 35 bases between. Germline V gene sequence: CDR1 GTSNPN, CDR2 SVGIG (reference sequence). In the authors' methods: Cell counts per sample came from amplifying reference gene primers. Some clones are missing from TCRdb's copy, which holds only in-frame ones; the method was immunoSEQ multiplex PCR. V and J calls plus clone size are reproduced from that table; the DNA served to infer D and trimming. The sample contains roughly 76,000 clones, approximately 90% of which appear only once. This TCR was sampled from a man between 65 and 79 years old with active or convalescent COVID-19. Source material: peripheral blood. The rearrangement uses TRBV30 and TRBJ2-1, with D maybe TRBD2 (6 bases). The CDR3 nucleotides read TGTGCCTGGGACCCAGGTGCGGTCCTCACAACTAGCCACACCCGCAATGAGCAGTTCTTC. Its translation is CAWDPGAVLTTSHTRNEQFF.